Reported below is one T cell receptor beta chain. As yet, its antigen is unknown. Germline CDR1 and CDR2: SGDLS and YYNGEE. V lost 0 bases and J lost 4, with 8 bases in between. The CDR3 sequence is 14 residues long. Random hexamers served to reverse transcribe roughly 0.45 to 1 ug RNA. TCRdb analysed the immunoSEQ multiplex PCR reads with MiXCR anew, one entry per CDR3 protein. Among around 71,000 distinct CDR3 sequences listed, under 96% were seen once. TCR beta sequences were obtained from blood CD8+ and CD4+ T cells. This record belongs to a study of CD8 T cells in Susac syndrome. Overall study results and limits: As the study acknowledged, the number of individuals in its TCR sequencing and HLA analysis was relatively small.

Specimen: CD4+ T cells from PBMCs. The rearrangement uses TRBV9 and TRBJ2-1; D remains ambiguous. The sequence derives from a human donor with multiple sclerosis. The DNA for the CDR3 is TGTGCCAGCAGCGTAGGTCCGAGTTACAATGAGCAGTTCTTC. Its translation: CASSVGPSYNEQFF.